These T cell receptor beta chains were read from a single sample in a study of blood T cells in healthy people across ages. TCRdb reprocessed the 5' RACE reads with MiXCR, giving one entry per CDR3 protein. This sample carries over a million distinct CDR3 sequences, around 42% of them seen once, and the ten largest clones take 7.9%. The sample consisted of blood. The receptor set was obtained from a young woman in good health. Both conserved end residues are part of each CDR3. D genes are given only for firm matches. Clone sizes are given selectively: once, few, many, or a class where the clone is expanded.

CDR3,DNA,V,size,J,length,D
CASSFSGSSGNEQFF,TGTGCCAGCAGTTTTAGCGGGAGCTCGGGCAATGAGCAGTTCTTC,TRBV27,-,TRBJ2-1,15,TRBD2
CAITRQGAEMSYNEQFF,TGTGCCATCACCCGACAGGGGGCCGAAATGTCCTACAATGAGCAGTTCTTC,TRBV10-3,-,TRBJ2-1,17,TRBD1
CSARDPQSSEGGNTQYF,TGCAGTGCTAGAGACCCCCAATCGTCGGAGGGGGGGAATACGCAGTATTTT,TRBV20-1,-,TRBJ2-3,17,-
CSVQPGQGFHEQFF,TGCAGTGTTCAACCGGGACAGGGGTTTCATGAGCAGTTCTTC,TRBV20-1,once,TRBJ2-1,14,TRBD1
CASRQGFETQYF,TGTGCCAGCAGACAGGGATTCGAGACCCAGTACTTC,TRBV2,once,TRBJ2-5,12,-
CASSSRQGRTNEKLFF,TGTGCCAGCAGCTCGAGACAGGGAAGGACTAATGAAAAACTGTTTTTT,TRBV7-2,-,TRBJ1-4,16,TRBD1
CASRPGLPEQFF,TGTGCCAGCAGGCCGGGACTACCCGAGCAGTTCTTC,TRBV12-3/TRBV12-4,-,TRBJ2-1,12,TRBD2
CASSGAGTEAGYGYTF,TGTGCCAGCAGTGGGGCCGGGACAGAGGCGGGCTATGGCTACACCTTC,TRBV6-1,-,TRBJ1-2,16,TRBD1
CASSSLWLPLPHEQYF,TGTGCCAGCAGCTCACTCTGGCTCCCCCTGCCCCACGAGCAGTACTTC,TRBV5-6,-,TRBJ2-7,16,-
CASSFSGESFRYF,TGTGCCAGCAGTTTTTCCGGGGAATCCTTTAGGTATTTT,TRBV27,few,TRBJ2-3,13,-
CSVDPKNTGELFF,TGCAGCGTAGATCCAAAGAACACCGGGGAGCTGTTTTTT,TRBV29-1,-,TRBJ2-2,13,-
CSARGIDNEKLFF,TGCAGTGCTAGAGGGATAGATAATGAAAAACTGTTTTTT,TRBV20-1,-,TRBJ1-4,13,-
CASSYGTGSNQPQHF,TGTGCCAGCAGTTACGGGACAGGTTCCAATCAGCCCCAGCATTTT,TRBV6-5,few,TRBJ1-5,15,TRBD1
CSAIAGVTTYNEQYF,TGCAGTGCTATTGCGGGGGTTACTACCTACAATGAGCAGTACTTC,TRBV20-1,-,TRBJ2-7,15,TRBD2
CASSYSGEGLGDEQFF,TGTGCCAGCAGTTACTCGGGAGAGGGGTTGGGAGATGAGCAGTTCTTC,TRBV6-5,-,TRBJ2-1,16,-
CASSLGLATPNEQFF,TGTGCCAGCAGCTTGGGACTAGCTACCCCCAATGAGCAGTTCTTC,TRBV7-6,-,TRBJ2-1,15,TRBD2
CASSGGLALSSYNEQYF,TGCGCCAGCAGCGGGGGACTAGCGCTGAGCTCCTACAATGAGCAGTACTTC,TRBV5-1,once,TRBJ2-7,17,TRBD2
CASSPRQGTPLDAYGYTF,TGTGCCAGCAGCCCCCGACAGGGTACCCCTCTAGATGCCTATGGCTACACCTTC,TRBV7-8,-,TRBJ1-2,18,TRBD1
CASSYDQGHGELFF,TGCGCCAGCAGCTACGATCAGGGGCACGGGGAGCTGTTTTTT,TRBV5-1,-,TRBJ2-2,14,-
CASSLGGVYDGYTF,TGTGCCAGCAGCTTGGGGGGGGTTTACGATGGCTACACCTTC,TRBV7-9,once,TRBJ1-2,14,-
CSANPGLAQTDIQYF,TGCAGTGCTAATCCGGGACTAGCCCAAACGGACATTCAGTACTTC,TRBV20-1,-,TRBJ2-4,15,TRBD2
CASSSTDRAYYEKLFF,TGTGCCAGCAGCTCGACGGACAGGGCGTATTATGAAAAACTGTTTTTT,TRBV11-2,few,TRBJ1-4,16,TRBD1
CASSQDIYGYTF,TGTGCCAGCAGCCAAGATATCTATGGCTACACCTTC,TRBV3-1,many,TRBJ1-2,12,-
CASSSEIGTPWAYEQYF,TGTGCCAGCAGCTCCGAAATTGGGACTCCCTGGGCCTACGAGCAGTACTTC,TRBV6-1,few,TRBJ2-7,17,-
CASSEIAGEETQYF,TGTGCCAGCAGTGAAATAGCGGGGGAAGAGACCCAGTACTTC,TRBV25-1,-,TRBJ2-5,14,TRBD2
CATSDLRTGKAMGEQFF,TGTGCCACCAGTGATTTGCGGACAGGGAAGGCGATGGGTGAGCAGTTCTTC,TRBV24-1,few,TRBJ2-1,17,TRBD1
CASDTTSGRPNEQFF,TGTGCCAGCGACACTACTAGCGGGAGACCTAATGAGCAGTTCTTC,TRBV3-1,-,TRBJ2-1,15,TRBD2
CASSQTQGTNYGYTF,TGCGCCAGCAGCCAGACACAGGGGACAAACTATGGCTACACCTTC,TRBV4-1,-,TRBJ1-2,15,TRBD1
CASSLIVTGETQYF,TGTGCCAGCAGCTTAATAGTAACGGGAGAGACCCAGTACTTC,TRBV7-6,-,TRBJ2-5,14,-